These 28 T cell receptor beta chains were all obtained from the same sample, sequenced in a study of shared clonotypes between healthy human individuals. Produced via immunoSEQ multiplex PCR; TCRdb's table is partial and in-frame only. Of some 2.1 million clones listed, about 95% are singletons. Only CD45RO-negative cells positively selected for CCR7 counted as naive CD8 cells, so terminally differentiated effector memory CD45RA+ cells were excluded. Specimen: naive CD8+ T cells sorted from blood. All receptors derive from a man aged 18-30 years in good health.

The chain is built from TRBV11-2 and TRBJ2-7; D is unresolved. The CDR3 consists of 13 residues. V was pared by 5 bases and J by 5 bases, with 13 bases between. CDR1 SGHAT and CDR2 FQNNGV come from the germline V gene. The CDR3 DNA reads as TGTGCCAGCAGCGGCCTCTTAGTGGACGAGCAGTACTTC. Residues: CASSGLLVDEQYF.

The CDR3 bases are TGTGCCAGCAGTGAAGTGGGCGGGGGGGAATACGAGCAGTACTTC. Its translation: CASSEVGGGEYEQYF. This chain uses TRBV2 with TRBJ2-7; 9 bases agree with TRBD2. V shed 1 base and J 4 bases; nucleotides not matched to a gene: 5. The CDR3 covers 15 residues. Germline CDR1 and CDR2: SNHLY and FYNNEI.

The rearrangement joins TRBV23-1 to TRBJ2-7; a weak D match, TRBD1 (6 bases). TRBV23-1 counts as an open reading frame of uncertain function. This CDR3 contains 17 residues. Trimming took off 3 bases at V and 5 bases at J, with 23 bases between the two ends. The CDR3 DNA is TGCGCCAGCAGTCAGAACAATAACAGGGATTCTCTCGACGAGCAGTACTTC. It specifies CASSQNNNRDSLDEQYF.

The chain couples TRBV6-5 to TRBJ2-1; 10 positions match TRBD2. The CDR3 is made up of 15 amino acids. Germline V gene data show CDR1 as MNHEY and CDR2 as SVGAGI. Trimming took 4 bases from V and 7 from J; bases not matched to a gene: 7. CDR3: CASSFTSGKGNEQFF. The CDR3 bases are TGTGCCAGCAGTTTCACTAGCGGGAAAGGGAATGAGCAGTTCTTC.

The chain links TRBV5-8 to TRBJ1-5; D is unclear. The V gene lost 2 bases and the J gene lost 4 bases, with 13 bases spanning the gap. CDR3 size: 15 residues. Germline V CDR1 and CDR2: SGHTS, YDEGEE. CDR3 coding DNA: TGTGCCAGCAGCTTCCGCGGACTGGCGAATCAGCCCCAGCATTTT. It is translated as CASSFRGLANQPQHF.

The V and J genes are TRBV2 and TRBJ2-7; TRBD1 is a possible D gene (6 bases). Trimming took off 0 bases at V and 1 base at J, with 10 bases between the two ends. Germline V lookup: CDR1 SNHLY, CDR2 FYNNEI. The CDR3 loop spans 15 amino acids. In DNA form, the CDR3 reads TGTGCCAGCAGTGAAGCGGGGGCGAGTTCCTACGAGCAGTACTTC. Translation: CASSEAGASSYEQYF.

V usage is TRBV6-6 and J usage is TRBJ2-1; TRBD1 agrees at 10 bases. Germline V lookup: CDR1 MNHNY, CDR2 SVGAGI (reference sequence). Trimming at V came to 5 bases and at J to 4 bases, leaving 5 bases not matched to a gene. The CDR3 runs to 15 residues. The CDR3 sequence is CASSDRDRGYNEQFF. The CDR3 bases are TGTGCCAGCAGTGACCGGGACAGGGGATACAATGAGCAGTTCTTC.

In regard to this clone: The sample contains more than one DNA sequence encoding this CDR3. The rearrangement joins TRBV11-2 to TRBJ2-7; no definite D call. CDR3 length: 13 residues. V shed 5 bases and J shed 0 bases, with 8 bases lying between them. Germline V CDR1 and CDR2: SGHAT, FQNNGV. The CDR3 DNA reads TGTGCCAGCAGCGTAGGTCTCTCCTACGAGCAGTACTTC. It codes for CASSVGLSYEQYF.

The V gene is TRBV10-2, the J gene TRBJ1-1, with 7 bases matching TRBD1. This CDR3 comprises 10 residues. V lost 10 bases and J lost 9; bases outside the gene matches: 5. Germline V lookup: CDR1 WSHSY, CDR2 SAAADI. The CDR3 loop reads CATRDSQAFF. CDR3 DNA sequence: TGCGCCACCCGGGACAGCCAAGCTTTCTTT.

The rearrangement joins TRBV27 to TRBJ2-7; weak D call: TRBD2 (6 bases). V was cut by 5 bases and J by 2 bases, with 19 bases left in between. The CDR3 extends over 16 amino acids. Germline V gene data show CDR1 as MNHEY and CDR2 as SMNVEV (reference sequence). The CDR3 bases are TGTGCCAGCAGTCCTTCCTCGGGGGAGACCCCCTACGAGCAGTACTTC. It yields the protein CASSPSSGETPYEQYF.

The rearrangement links TRBV27 to TRBJ1-5; 8 nucleotides line up with TRBD1. CDR3 length equals 15 residues. J was trimmed by 4 bases and V by 3 bases; bases with no gene match: 5. Germline loops: CDR1 MNHEY, CDR2 SMNVEV (reference sequence). This CDR3 reads CASSLGQDGNQPQHF. In nucleotides, the CDR3 is TGTGCCAGCAGTTTGGGACAGGACGGTAATCAGCCCCAGCATTTT.

This clone came up once. This chain connects TRBV5-4 to TRBJ2-7, with a tentative D call TRBD1 (6 bases). V dropped 2 bases and J dropped 2 bases, with 8 bases sitting between them. The length of the CDR3 is 13 residues. In germline, CDR1 is SGHNT, CDR2 YYREEE (reference sequence). The CDR3 region has the DNA TGTGCCAGCAGCTTCCGGGACACCTACGAGCAGTACTTC. Translating it yields CASSFRDTYEQYF.

The CDR3 sequence: CASSYSPDRVNSPLHF. For the CDR3, the DNA is TGTGCCAGCAGTTACTCCCCGGACAGAGTTAATTCACCCCTCCACTTT. This sequence joins TRBV6-5 and TRBJ1-6, with D possibly being TRBD1 (6 bases). The CDR3 consists of 16 residues. Looked up from germline, CDR1 is MNHEY and CDR2 is SVGAGI. The V gene lost 0 bases and the J gene lost 6 bases, with 12 bases spanning the gap.

The J gene is TRBJ2-3, the V gene TRBV10-2; D not certain. This CDR3 comprises 15 residues. From germline, CDR1 is WSHSY and CDR2 SAAADI. Deletions cut 6 bases from V and 0 bases from J, with 13 bases between. In DNA form, the CDR3 reads TGCGCCAGCAGCCCCTTGCGCGCTAGCACAGATACGCAGTATTTT. This encodes CASSPLRASTDTQYF.

Comments on this clone: Distinct nucleotide sequences in the sample also encode this CDR3. The J gene is TRBJ1-5, the V gene TRBV19; D gene ambiguous. CDR1 and CDR2 from the germline V gene are LNHDA and SQIVND (reference sequence). The length of the CDR3 is 14 residues. Between the trimmed V and J ends, which lost 1 base and 0 bases, there was a span of 4 bases. CDR3 DNA: TGTGCCAGTAGTATAGGGGGTAGCAATCAGCCCCAGCATTTT. Encoded protein: CASSIGGSNQPQHF.

The chain has TRBV11-2 and TRBJ2-2; D gene uncertain. CDR3 length equals 16 residues. CDR1 is SGHAT, CDR2 FQNNGV, per germline. V lost 2 bases to trimming and J lost 0 bases, with 10 bases between them. The CDR3 bases are TGTGCCAGCAGCTTAAAGCGACACGCGAACACCGGGGAGCTGTTTTTT. Amino acids: CASSLKRHANTGELFF.

V is TRBV9 and J is TRBJ2-1, with 10 bases lining up with TRBD2. The V segment lost 6 bases and the J segment 6 bases; nucleotides outside the gene matches: 9. CDR1 is SGDLS, CDR2 YYNGEE, per germline. The CDR3 contains 15 residues. The CDR3 sequence is CASTQGTSVGNEQFF. CDR3 coding DNA: TGTGCCAGCACCCAAGGGACTAGCGTGGGCAATGAGCAGTTCTTC.

The J gene is TRBJ2-1, the V gene TRBV10-2, with D perhaps TRBD1 (6 bases). The CDR3 is made up of 17 amino acids. Germline lookup yields CDR1 WSHSY and CDR2 SAAADI. Between the trimmed V and J ends, which lost 4 bases and 1 base, there was a span of 17 bases. CDR3 residues: CASSGYRELGSYNEQFF. The CDR3 DNA follows: TGCGCCAGCAGTGGATACAGGGAACTGGGGTCCTACAATGAGCAGTTCTTC.

J is TRBJ1-4 and V is TRBV27, with D maybe TRBD1 (5 bases). The CDR3 contains 18 residues. V was shortened by 4 bases and J by 8 bases, with 26 bases between the two germline ends. Germline V lookup: CDR1 MNHEY, CDR2 SMNVEV (reference sequence). CDR3 DNA: TGTGCCAGCAGTTCTCTCTCCGGGACCCTAATCGTCGGGGAAAAACTGTTTTTT. Encoded protein: CASSSLSGTLIVGEKLFF. The full variable domain, with the rest looked up from reference TRBV27 and TRBJ1-4, is EAQVTQNPRYLITVTGKKLTVTCSQNMNHEYMSWYRQDPGLGLRQIYYSMNVEVTDKGDVPEGYKVSRKEKRNFPLILESPSPNQTSLYFCASSSLSGTLIVGEKLFFGSGTQLSVL.

This chain links TRBV7-2 with TRBJ1-2; 8 bases align to TRBD1. The CDR3 runs 15 residues. The V segment lost 1 base and the J segment 8 bases; nucleotides outside the gene matches: 9. Germline CDR1 and CDR2: SGHTA and FQGNSA. For the CDR3, the DNA is TGTGCCAGCAGCTTAGTAGGTTCAGGGGGCGAGGGCTACACCTTC. Residues: CASSLVGSGGEGYTF.

The chain recombines TRBV2 with TRBJ2-2; TRBD1 matches 12 bases. V dropped 3 bases and J dropped 5; count of bases not matched to a gene: 4. Germline loops: CDR1 SNHLY, CDR2 FYNNEI. The CDR3 has 16 residues. CDR3 coding DNA: TGTGCCAGCAGTGACCGGGACAGGGGGCGGACCGGGGAGCTGTTTTTT. Translation gives CASSDRDRGRTGELFF.

This clone showed up just once. The chain joins TRBV28 to TRBJ1-1, with unresolved D. The CDR3 runs to 14 residues. Germline V gene sequence: CDR1 MDHEN, CDR2 SYDVKM. Trimming took off 3 bases at V and 0 bases at J, with 8 bases between the two ends. The CDR3 nucleotides are TGTGCCAGCAGTTTCCCCGCAGTGAACACTGAAGCTTTCTTT. Translation gives CASSFPAVNTEAFF. The variable domain in full, completed from reference TRBV28 and TRBJ1-1, reads DVKVTQSSRYLVKRTGEKVFLECVQDMDHENMFWYRQDPGLGLRLIYFSYDVKMKEKGDIPEGYSVSREKKERFSLILESASTNQTSMYLCASSFPAVNTEAFFGQGTRLTVV.

This clone was detected once. The chain uses TRBV29-1 and TRBJ2-1, with TRBD1 matching over 8 bases. In germline, CDR1 is SQVTM, CDR2 ANQGSEA. The trim removed 5 bases at V and 8 bases at J, leaving 11 bases unmatched. The CDR3 has 14 residues. The CDR3 protein is CSVWTGYEEDEQFF. DNA of the CDR3: TGCAGCGTTTGGACAGGGTACGAGGAGGATGAGCAGTTCTTC.

The chain joins TRBV21-1 to TRBJ1-6; the D segment call TRBD1 is taken from the table without a DNA check. TRBV21-1 is given as a pseudogene. CDR3 length: 16 amino acids. CDR3 in DNA: TGTGCCAGCATCCAAAGAGAGACAGGTAATAATTCACCCCTCCACTTT. Encoded protein: CASIQRETGNNSPLHF.

As concerns this clone: Its ends do not fully match the called genes, so a read error is possible. V and J are TRBV27 and TRBJ2-7; 9 nucleotides match TRBD2. CDR1 and CDR2 from the germline V gene are MNHEY and SMNVEV (reference sequence). This CDR3 contains 16 residues. The CDR3 DNA follows: TGTGCCAGCAGTTCCCGGGGGGCGGGAGGGTACTGGACCCTTTCCTTC. The encoded protein is CASSSRGAGGYWTLSF.

The V gene is TRBV4-3, the J gene TRBJ1-1; 9 nucleotides line up with TRBD1. The CDR3 is made up of 12 amino acids. Germline CDR1 LGHNA, CDR2 YSLEER. The ends lost 6 bases at V and 8 bases at J; junction bases unmatched: 4. The CDR3 region is CASSQGQGEAFF. CDR3 bases: TGCGCCAGCAGTCAGGGACAGGGAGAAGCTTTCTTT.

This chain links TRBV2 with TRBJ1-1; D gene uncertain. V lost 11 bases to trimming and J lost 4 bases, with 14 bases between them. This CDR3 is built from 12 residues. CDR1 and CDR2 from the germline V gene are SNHLY and FYNNEI. The CDR3 sequence is CAAGRSGTEAFF. For the CDR3, the DNA is TGTGCCGCCGGCCGGAGTGGCACTGAAGCTTTCTTT.

The chain has TRBV7-2 and TRBJ2-3; 9 bases map to TRBD2. After removal of 5 bases from V and 1 base from J, the junction contained 4 bases not matched to a gene. Germline V CDR1 and CDR2: SGHTA, FQGNSA. The CDR3 is made up of 15 amino acids. CDR3: CASSPPSGGTDTQYF. The CDR3, as DNA: TGTGCCAGCAGCCCCCCTAGCGGGGGCACAGATACGCAGTATTTT.